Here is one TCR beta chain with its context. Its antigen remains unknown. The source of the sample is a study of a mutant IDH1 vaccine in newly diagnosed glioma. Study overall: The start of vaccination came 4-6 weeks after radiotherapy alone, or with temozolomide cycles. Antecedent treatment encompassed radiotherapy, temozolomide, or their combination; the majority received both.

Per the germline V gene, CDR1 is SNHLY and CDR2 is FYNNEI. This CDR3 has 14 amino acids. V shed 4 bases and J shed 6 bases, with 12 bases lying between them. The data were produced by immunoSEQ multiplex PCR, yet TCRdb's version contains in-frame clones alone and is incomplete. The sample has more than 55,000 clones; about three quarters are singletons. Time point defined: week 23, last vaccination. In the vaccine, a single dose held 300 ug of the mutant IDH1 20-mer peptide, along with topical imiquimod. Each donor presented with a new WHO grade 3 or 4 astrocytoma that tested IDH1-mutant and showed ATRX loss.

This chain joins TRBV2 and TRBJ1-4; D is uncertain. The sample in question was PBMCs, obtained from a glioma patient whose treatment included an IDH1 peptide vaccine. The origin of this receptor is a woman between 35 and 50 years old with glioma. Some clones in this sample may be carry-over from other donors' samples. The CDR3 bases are TGTGCCAGCAGTGTAGGTGGGCTATATGAAAAACTGTTTTTT. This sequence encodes CASSVGGLYEKLFF.